This TCR beta chain emerged from a study of control samples from healthy donors and cancer patients (dated by TCRdb to about 2020). The V and J ends are trimmed by 6 bases and 2 bases, leaving 26 bases between them. Sequences SQVTM (CDR1) and ANQGSEA (CDR2) are obtained from the germline V gene. The CDR3 spans 18 residues, from the cysteine through the phenylalanine. The DNA shown is the 54-base CDR3, in frame from base 1. As for this clone: What antigen it recognizes has not been identified. One base away there is no much larger clone; base qualities are not given.

The library was produced with the immunoSEQ multiplex PCR assay. The table comes from immuneACCESS by way of TCRdb, which keeps in-frame sequences with V and J called. Part of the clones is missing from these tables; in studies checked, under half for an unresolved V gene and the rest for unknown reasons. In all, the sample holds about 86,000 clones, and over 85% of those were seen once. The biggest ten clones account for 1.5% of the sample. Sequencing used blood. The sequence joins TRBV29-1 to TRBJ2-1, with TRBD1 perhaps the D gene, on 6 matching bases. This clonotype originated in a woman under 40 in good health. This receptor carries the CDR3 CSVATLETGGPTYNEQFF. At the DNA level, the sequence is TGCAGCGTCGCGACGTTAGAGACAGGAGGCCCGACCTACAATGAGCAGTTCTTC.